This T cell receptor beta chain was documented in a study of T cells after yellow fever vaccination. Whole-study results and caveats: Overall, a small share of clonotypes was seen in both CD4 and CD8 compartments. FACS-sorted repertoires might harbor abundant contaminating clonotypes from the bulk population. Primary-vaccination clones mostly resurfaced post-booster (approximately 96% CD4, roughly 87% CD8).

Ten or more counts support this clonotype. The antigen is undetermined. The length of the CDR3 is 15 residues. The ends lost 6 bases at V and 6 bases at J; junction bases unmatched: 8. TCRdb ran MiXCR on the 5' RACE reads and lists one entry per CDR3 protein. Seen here are over 300,000 distinct CDR3 sequences, 6.8% observed once, and the top ten hold 15% to 20%. The receptor comes from a man aged 18 to 30 who received the YFV17D yellow fever vaccine. The chain carries TRBV12-3 or TRBV12-4 and TRBJ1-6, with 7 bases matching TRBD1. The sequenced sample was PBMCs, obtained roughly 45 days after the first yellow fever vaccination. CDR3 nucleotide sequence: TGTGCCAGCAGCCTAAGGACAGGCGTTAATTCACCCCTCCACTTT. Encoded protein: CASSLRTGVNSPLHF.